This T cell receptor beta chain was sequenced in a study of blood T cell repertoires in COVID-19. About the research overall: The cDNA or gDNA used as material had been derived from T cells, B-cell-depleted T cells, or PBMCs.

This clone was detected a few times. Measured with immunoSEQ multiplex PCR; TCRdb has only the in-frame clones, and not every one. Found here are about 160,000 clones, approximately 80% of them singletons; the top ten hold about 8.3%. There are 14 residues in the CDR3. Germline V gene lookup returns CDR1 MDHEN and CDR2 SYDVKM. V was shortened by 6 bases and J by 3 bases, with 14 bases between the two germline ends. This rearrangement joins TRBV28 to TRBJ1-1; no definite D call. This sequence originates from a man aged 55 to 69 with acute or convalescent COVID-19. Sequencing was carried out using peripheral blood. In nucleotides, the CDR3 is TGTGCCAGCAGGTGGACGATGGAGGACACTGAAGCTTTCTTT. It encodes CASRWTMEDTEAFF.